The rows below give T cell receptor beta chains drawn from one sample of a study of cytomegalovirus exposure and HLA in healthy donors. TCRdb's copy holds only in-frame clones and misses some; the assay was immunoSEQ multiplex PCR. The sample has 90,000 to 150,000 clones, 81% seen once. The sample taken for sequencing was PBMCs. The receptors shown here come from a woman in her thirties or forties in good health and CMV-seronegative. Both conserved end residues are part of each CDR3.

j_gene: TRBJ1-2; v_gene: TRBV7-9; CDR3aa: CASSPGLQGQGYGYTF
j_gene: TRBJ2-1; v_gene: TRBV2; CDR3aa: CASSENPPTGAKEFF
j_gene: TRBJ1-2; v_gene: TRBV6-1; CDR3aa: CASSEGWTGYSYGYTF
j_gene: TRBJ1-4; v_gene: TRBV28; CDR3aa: CASSLLRSGGGEKLFF
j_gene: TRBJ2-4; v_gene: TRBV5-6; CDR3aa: CASSLFGQGKNIQYF
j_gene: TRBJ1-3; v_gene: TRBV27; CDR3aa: CASSTFSSGNTIYF
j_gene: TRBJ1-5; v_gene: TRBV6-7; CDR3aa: CASSYPLPINSPGNQPQHF
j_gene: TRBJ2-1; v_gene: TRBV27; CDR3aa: CASGTDSYNEQFF
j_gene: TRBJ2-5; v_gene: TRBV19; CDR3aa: CATSRVGSGEYQETQYF
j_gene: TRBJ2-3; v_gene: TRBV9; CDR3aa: CASSVALEGARDTQYF
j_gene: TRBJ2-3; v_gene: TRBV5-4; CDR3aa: CASSLALGGSTDTQYF
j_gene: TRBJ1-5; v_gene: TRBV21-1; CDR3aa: CASSNDRGGKGNQPQHF
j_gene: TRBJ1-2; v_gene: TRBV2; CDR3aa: CASSENHGRNYGYTF
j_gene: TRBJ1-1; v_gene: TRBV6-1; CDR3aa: CASGEVMNTEAFF
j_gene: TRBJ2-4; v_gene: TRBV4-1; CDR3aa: CASSQDRAGNAAKNIQYF
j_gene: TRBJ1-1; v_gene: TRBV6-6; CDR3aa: CASSRGQGLTEAFF
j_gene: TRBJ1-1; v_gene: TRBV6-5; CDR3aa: CASHSDIPNTEAFF
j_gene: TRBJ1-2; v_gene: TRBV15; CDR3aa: CATSDRDRGGYTF
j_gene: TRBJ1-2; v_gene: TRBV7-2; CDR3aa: CASSLSAGLYGYTF
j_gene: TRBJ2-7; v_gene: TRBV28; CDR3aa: CASSLSVQGAYEQYF
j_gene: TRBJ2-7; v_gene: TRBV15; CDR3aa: CATSRDPGATYEQYF
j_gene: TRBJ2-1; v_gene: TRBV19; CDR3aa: CASSIVGGASYNEQFF
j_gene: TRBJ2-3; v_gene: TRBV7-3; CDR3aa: CASSLTSSSADTQYF
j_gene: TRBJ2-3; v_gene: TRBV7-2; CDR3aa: CASSLSGSGTDTQYF
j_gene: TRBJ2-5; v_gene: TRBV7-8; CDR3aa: CASSLGLAYETQYF
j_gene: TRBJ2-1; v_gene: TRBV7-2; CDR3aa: CASTKGAGATNEQFF
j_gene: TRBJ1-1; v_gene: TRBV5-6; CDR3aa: CASRQTQNTEAFF
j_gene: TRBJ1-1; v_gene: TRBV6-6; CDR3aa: CASSGQGATEAFF
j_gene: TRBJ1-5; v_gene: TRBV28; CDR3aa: CASSLSSGGIGNQPQHF
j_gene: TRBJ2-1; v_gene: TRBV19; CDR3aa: CASSNQKYNEQFF
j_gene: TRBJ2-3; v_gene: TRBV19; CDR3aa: CASSSGTSGGRDTQYF
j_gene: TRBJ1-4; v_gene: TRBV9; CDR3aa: CASSVATGGDTDEKLFF
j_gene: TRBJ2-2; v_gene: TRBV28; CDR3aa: CASSLYGSPGELFF
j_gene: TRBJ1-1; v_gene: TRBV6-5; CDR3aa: CASSYTMGAREAFF
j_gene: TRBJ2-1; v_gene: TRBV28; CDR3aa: CASGTPGTYYNEQFF
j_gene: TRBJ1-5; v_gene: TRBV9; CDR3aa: CASGDGDQPQHF